Listed below are T cell receptor beta chains from one sample, sequenced in a study of blood T cell repertoires in COVID-19. Profiled with immunoSEQ multiplex PCR; TCRdb holds only in-frame clones, not every one. The sample lists 300,000 to 400,000 clones, approximately 88% occurring once. The sample taken for sequencing was PBMCs or T cells enriched from blood (not recorded which). Receptors were obtained from a young woman with acute COVID-19. The CDR3 runs from the conserved cysteine through the conserved F or W. Fields, in order: clone size, D gene, V gene, J gene, CDR3 protein, CDR3 DNA. A D gene is named only where the DNA matches it firmly. Where a row states a size, it is once, few, many or the class of an expanded clone; other rows omit it.

clone_size: few; d_call: TRBD2; v_call: TRBV5-1; j_call: TRBJ2-1; cdr3_aa: CASSRSGGARNEQFF; cdr3_nt: TGCGCCAGCAGCCGCAGCGGGGGGGCTAGAAATGAGCAGTTCTTC
clone_size: -; d_call: -; v_call: TRBV4-1; j_call: TRBJ1-1; cdr3_aa: CASSLTGNTEAFF; cdr3_nt: TGCGCCAGCAGCCTAACAGGGAACACTGAAGCTTTCTTT
clone_size: -; d_call: TRBD2; v_call: TRBV7-3; j_call: TRBJ2-1; cdr3_aa: CASSLLAGGVYNEQFF; cdr3_nt: TGTGCCAGCAGCTTACTAGCGGGGGGCGTCTACAATGAGCAGTTCTTC
clone_size: -; d_call: TRBD1; v_call: TRBV5-1; j_call: TRBJ1-4; cdr3_aa: CASSLGDRNNEKLFF; cdr3_nt: TGCGCCAGCAGCTTGGGGGACAGAAATAATGAAAAACTGTTTTTT
clone_size: -; d_call: -; v_call: TRBV30; j_call: TRBJ1-1; cdr3_aa: CAWSVRLGGNTEAFF; cdr3_nt: TGTGCCTGGAGTGTACGATTAGGGGGAAACACTGAAGCTTTCTTT
clone_size: -; d_call: TRBD2; v_call: TRBV7-6; j_call: TRBJ2-1; cdr3_aa: CASSLGRGEYNEQFF; cdr3_nt: TGTGCCAGCAGCTTAGGGCGGGGGGAGTACAATGAGCAGTTCTTC
clone_size: -; d_call: -; v_call: TRBV24-1; j_call: TRBJ2-7; cdr3_aa: CATSEAGFPYEQYF; cdr3_nt: TGTGCCACCAGTGAAGCAGGGTTTCCCTACGAGCAGTACTTC
clone_size: -; d_call: TRBD2; v_call: TRBV7-2; j_call: TRBJ2-7; cdr3_aa: CASSLASGGSYEQYF; cdr3_nt: TGTGCCAGCAGCCTCGCTAGCGGGGGGAGCTACGAGCAGTACTTC
clone_size: -; d_call: -; v_call: TRBV4-3; j_call: TRBJ2-1; cdr3_aa: CASSPRREGNNEQFF; cdr3_nt: TGCGCCAGCAGCCCCCGACGGGAAGGAAACAATGAGCAGTTCTTC
clone_size: few; d_call: TRBD1; v_call: TRBV24-1; j_call: TRBJ1-1; cdr3_aa: CATRAPGQGTNEAFF; cdr3_nt: TGTGCCACCAGAGCTCCGGGACAGGGGACGAATGAAGCTTTCTTT
clone_size: -; d_call: TRBD2; v_call: TRBV9; j_call: TRBJ2-1; cdr3_aa: CASSGSSGVTYNEQFF; cdr3_nt: TGTGCCAGCAGCGGGTCTAGCGGGGTTACCTACAATGAGCAGTTCTTC
clone_size: -; d_call: TRBD1; v_call: TRBV12-3/TRBV12-4; j_call: TRBJ1-5; cdr3_aa: CASRTGSNQPQHF; cdr3_nt: TGTGCCAGCCGGACAGGCAGCAATCAGCCCCAGCATTTT
clone_size: -; d_call: -; v_call: TRBV6-5; j_call: TRBJ1-6; cdr3_aa: CASSYSESSYNSPLHF; cdr3_nt: TGTGCCAGCAGTTACTCGGAGAGCTCCTATAATTCACCCCTCCACTTT
clone_size: -; d_call: -; v_call: TRBV6-5; j_call: TRBJ2-1; cdr3_aa: CASSPTGTHNEQFF; cdr3_nt: TGTGCCAGCAGCCCCACCGGGACACATAATGAGCAGTTCTTC
clone_size: -; d_call: -; v_call: TRBV27; j_call: TRBJ1-1; cdr3_aa: CASSLGETGTEAFF; cdr3_nt: TGTGCCAGCAGTTTAGGGGAGACAGGTACTGAAGCTTTCTTT
clone_size: -; d_call: -; v_call: TRBV9; j_call: TRBJ2-6; cdr3_aa: CASSVPRNSTGANVLTF; cdr3_nt: TGTGCCAGCAGCGTACCCAGGAACAGCACTGGGGCCAACGTCCTGACTTTC
clone_size: -; d_call: TRBD1; v_call: TRBV5-4; j_call: TRBJ2-7; cdr3_aa: CATKGQGAYEQYF; cdr3_nt: TGTGCAACCAAGGGACAGGGTGCCTACGAGCAGTACTTC
clone_size: -; d_call: TRBD2; v_call: TRBV5-1; j_call: TRBJ2-1; cdr3_aa: CASSLAGLGLNEQFF; cdr3_nt: TGCGCCAGCAGCTTGGCGGGACTAGGACTTAATGAGCAGTTCTTC
clone_size: -; d_call: -; v_call: TRBV5-1; j_call: TRBJ1-6; cdr3_aa: CASTAATGSNSPLHF; cdr3_nt: TGCGCCAGCACCGCAGCGACAGGTTCGAATTCACCCCTCCACTTT
clone_size: -; d_call: TRBD1; v_call: TRBV2; j_call: TRBJ2-5; cdr3_aa: CASRPGQGYETQYF; cdr3_nt: TGTGCCAGCAGACCGGGACAGGGTTACGAGACCCAGTACTTC
clone_size: -; d_call: TRBD2; v_call: TRBV4-1; j_call: TRBJ2-3; cdr3_aa: CASSQVGLAADTQYF; cdr3_nt: TGCGCCAGCAGCCAAGTGGGACTAGCGGCAGATACGCAGTATTTT
clone_size: -; d_call: -; v_call: TRBV7-2; j_call: TRBJ2-1; cdr3_aa: CASSLVQGHNEQFF; cdr3_nt: TGTGCCAGCAGCTTGGTACAGGGTCACAATGAGCAGTTCTTC
clone_size: -; d_call: -; v_call: TRBV5-1; j_call: TRBJ1-1; cdr3_aa: CASSLIRVGNTEAFF; cdr3_nt: TGCGCCAGCAGCTTGATCAGGGTAGGGAACACTGAAGCTTTCTTT
clone_size: -; d_call: -; v_call: TRBV30; j_call: TRBJ1-6; cdr3_aa: CAWSVGARGNSPLHF; cdr3_nt: TGTGCCTGGAGTGTTGGAGCGAGAGGTAATTCACCCCTCCACTTT
clone_size: -; d_call: TRBD1; v_call: TRBV29-1; j_call: TRBJ1-4; cdr3_aa: CSVEGTGKKKLFF; cdr3_nt: TGCAGCGTTGAAGGGACAGGGAAAAAAAAACTGTTTTTT
clone_size: once; d_call: TRBD2; v_call: TRBV5-1; j_call: TRBJ2-1; cdr3_aa: CASSRATSGVVKQFF; cdr3_nt: TGCGCCAGCAGCAGGGCTACTAGCGGGGTTGTTAAGCAGTTCTTC
clone_size: -; d_call: -; v_call: TRBV7-8; j_call: TRBJ2-1; cdr3_aa: CASSIPGQPYNEQFF; cdr3_nt: TGTGCCAGCAGCATACCGGGACAACCGTACAATGAGCAGTTCTTC
clone_size: -; d_call: -; v_call: TRBV2; j_call: TRBJ1-2; cdr3_aa: CASSDAGLNGYTF; cdr3_nt: TGTGCCAGCAGTGATGCAGGGCTTAATGGCTACACCTTC
clone_size: -; d_call: -; v_call: TRBV27; j_call: TRBJ1-1; cdr3_aa: CASSFSPRALTEAFF; cdr3_nt: TGTGCCAGCAGTTTCTCCCCCAGGGCGCTTACTGAAGCTTTCTTT
clone_size: -; d_call: TRBD1; v_call: TRBV30; j_call: TRBJ2-6; cdr3_aa: CAWRGQAGANVLTF; cdr3_nt: TGTGCCTGGAGGGGACAGGCCGGGGCCAACGTCCTGACTTTC
clone_size: -; d_call: TRBD1; v_call: TRBV2; j_call: TRBJ2-7; cdr3_aa: CASSYTPWDRGSPWGSYEQYF; cdr3_nt: TGTGCCAGCAGCTACACTCCCTGGGACAGGGGCTCCCCCTGGGGTTCCTACGAGCAGTACTTC
clone_size: -; d_call: -; v_call: TRBV7-3; j_call: TRBJ2-1; cdr3_aa: CASSLGTLNEQFF; cdr3_nt: TGTGCCAGCAGCCTCGGGACTCTCAATGAGCAGTTCTTC
clone_size: -; d_call: -; v_call: TRBV6-5; j_call: TRBJ1-4; cdr3_aa: CASTPTRGTGEKLFF; cdr3_nt: TGTGCCAGCACCCCGACACGGGGGACGGGTGAAAAACTGTTTTTT
clone_size: -; d_call: -; v_call: TRBV7-2; j_call: TRBJ1-1; cdr3_aa: CASNPGGQLNTEAFF; cdr3_nt: TGTGCCAGCAACCCCGGAGGGCAGTTGAACACTGAAGCTTTCTTT
clone_size: once; d_call: TRBD2; v_call: TRBV7-8; j_call: TRBJ2-7; cdr3_aa: CASSAGLAGPFYEQYF; cdr3_nt: TGTGCCAGCAGCGCGGGACTAGCGGGCCCCTTCTACGAGCAGTACTTC
clone_size: -; d_call: TRBD1; v_call: TRBV7-3; j_call: TRBJ1-2; cdr3_aa: CASSLDREGHGYTF; cdr3_nt: TGTGCCAGCAGCCTCGACAGGGAAGGGCATGGCTACACCTTC
clone_size: -; d_call: TRBD1; v_call: TRBV4-3; j_call: TRBJ2-2; cdr3_aa: CASSQDRLTGLTGELFF; cdr3_nt: TGCGCCAGCAGCCAAGACCGCCTGACAGGGCTCACCGGGGAGCTGTTTTTT
clone_size: -; d_call: -; v_call: TRBV5-5; j_call: TRBJ1-2; cdr3_aa: CASSSGQSGGYTF; cdr3_nt: TGTGCCAGCAGCAGTGGACAGTCTGGGGGCTACACCTTC
clone_size: -; d_call: -; v_call: TRBV19; j_call: TRBJ2-1; cdr3_aa: CASSIPRHSYNEQFF; cdr3_nt: TGTGCCAGTAGTATCCCCAGGCACTCCTACAATGAGCAGTTCTTC
clone_size: -; d_call: -; v_call: TRBV10-2; j_call: TRBJ1-6; cdr3_aa: CASGGGDNSPLHF; cdr3_nt: TGCGCCAGTGGGGGGGGAGATAATTCACCCCTCCACTTT